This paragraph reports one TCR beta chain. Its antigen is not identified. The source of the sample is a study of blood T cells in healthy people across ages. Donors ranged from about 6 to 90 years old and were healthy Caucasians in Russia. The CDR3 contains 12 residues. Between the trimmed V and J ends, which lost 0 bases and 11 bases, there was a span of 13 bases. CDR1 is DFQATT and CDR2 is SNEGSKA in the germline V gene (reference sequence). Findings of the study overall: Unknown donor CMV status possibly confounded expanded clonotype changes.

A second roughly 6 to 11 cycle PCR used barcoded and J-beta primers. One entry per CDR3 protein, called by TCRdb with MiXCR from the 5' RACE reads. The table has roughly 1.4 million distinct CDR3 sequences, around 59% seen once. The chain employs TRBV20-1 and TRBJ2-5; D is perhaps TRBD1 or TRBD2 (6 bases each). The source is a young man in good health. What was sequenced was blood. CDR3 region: CSARELGGLQYF. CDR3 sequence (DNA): TGCAGTGCTAGAGAGTTGGGGGGCCTGCAGTACTTC.